This T cell receptor beta chain was retrieved from a study of blood T cell repertoires in COVID-19. Overall study: The origin of the acute and convalescent COVID-19 samples was the United States, Italy and Spain. Sources were T cells, B-cell-depleted T cells, or PBMCs; the material itself was cDNA or gDNA.

In the authors' workflow: Reference gene primer amplification gave estimated nucleated cell counts. Sequenced by immunoSEQ multiplex PCR; TCRdb stores in-frame clones only, minus some. That table furnishes V, J and clone size, whereas the DNA furnished D and trimming. The sample lists hundreds of thousands of clones, 65% to 90% occurring once. The V gene end was trimmed by 4 bases and the J gene end by 9 bases; junction bases not matched to a gene: 11. Germline assignment: CDR1 SGHTA and CDR2 FQGNSA. There are 17 residues in the CDR3. Sequencing was carried out using peripheral blood. This chain connects TRBV7-2 to TRBJ2-1; TRBD2 agrees at 14 bases. This receptor was taken from an elderly man with acute or convalescent COVID-19. The CDR3 is CASSSSLTSGRESEQFF. As DNA, the CDR3 is TGTGCCAGCAGCTCGAGCTTGACTAGCGGGAGGGAAAGTGAGCAGTTCTTC.